These 19 T cell receptor beta chains came from one sample sequenced in a study of CD4+ T cells in melanoma. Some clones are missing from TCRdb's copy, which holds only in-frame ones; the method was immunoSEQ multiplex PCR. This sample has 9,500 to 13,000 clones; about two thirds occur once, and the top ten carry about 10%. Sample: cells from a culture (not recorded whether cultured in vitro). These receptors originate from a human donor with melanoma.

DNA of the CDR3: TGTGCCAGCAGTTACACTCTAGCGGGGAAACATGAGCAGTTCTTC. This translates into CASSYTLAGKHEQFF. V is TRBV6-5 and J is TRBJ2-1, with 9 bases identical to TRBD2. V shed 2 bases and J 8 bases; nucleotides not matched to a gene: 7. The germline V gene encodes CDR1 MNHEY and CDR2 SVGAGI. CDR3 length equals 15 residues.

In its sample, this clone ranks as medium-sized. This chain links TRBV5-5 with TRBJ2-1; possible D gene TRBD2, 5 bases. The ends were cut back, 4 bases at V and 3 bases at J, with 20 bases in the middle. Per the germline V gene, CDR1 is SGHKS and CDR2 is YYEKEE (reference sequence). CDR3 length: 17 amino acids. The CDR3 spells CASSHRTGPLGYNEQFF. In DNA form, the CDR3 reads TGTGCCAGCAGCCACCGGACTGGGCCACTGGGCTACAATGAGCAGTTCTTC.

The chain links TRBV5-4 to TRBJ2-5; D is ambiguous. Germline V gene lookup returns CDR1 SGHNT and CDR2 YYREEE (reference sequence). The CDR3 has 15 residues. V was pared by 4 bases and J by 4 bases, with 17 bases between. For the CDR3, the DNA is TGTGCCAGCAGCCAAGAAGGGCAGTCCGTAGAGACCCAGTACTTC. This codes for CASSQEGQSVETQYF.

V gene TRBV6-1 combines with J gene TRBJ2-1; D is unclear. V lost 4 bases to trimming and J lost 4 bases, with 5 bases between them. This CDR3 is 12 amino acids long. The germline V gene has CDR1 MNHNS and CDR2 SASEGT. The CDR3 loop reads CASSGGYNEQFF. CDR3 nucleotide sequence: TGTGCCAGCAGTGGTGGTTACAATGAGCAGTTCTTC.

J is TRBJ2-7 and V is TRBV11-2, with TRBD1 identical over 7 bases. Looked up from germline, CDR1 is SGHAT and CDR2 is FQNNGV. There are 17 residues in the CDR3. After removal of 5 bases from V and 3 bases from J, the junction contained 16 bases not matched to a gene. The CDR3 DNA follows: TGTGCCAGCAGCCCTCGATCCCGGGGACAGTTGCACTACGAGCAGTACTTC. It translates to CASSPRSRGQLHYEQYF.

The rearrangement uses TRBV7-2 and TRBJ1-5; TRBD1 is a possible D gene (5 bases). Germline lookup yields CDR1 SGHTA and CDR2 FQGNSA. V lost 2 bases and J lost 5, with 10 bases in between. CDR3 length: 14 amino acids. CDR3 sequence reads: CASSLISGYQPQHF. In DNA form, the CDR3 reads TGTGCCAGCAGCTTAATCTCAGGGTATCAGCCCCAGCATTTT.

In its sample, this clone was seen a few times. This chain joins TRBV29-1 and TRBJ1-2; unclear D gene. Between the trimmed V and J ends, which lost 2 bases and 7 bases, there was a span of 14 bases. Germline V CDR1 and CDR2: SQVTM, ANQGSEA. This CDR3 contains 13 residues. The CDR3 DNA follows: TGCAGCGTTGAAAAAACGGGAGAGGTTGGCTACACCTTC. Its translation is CSVEKTGEVGYTF.

This clone was seen just once. The chain uses TRBV2 and TRBJ1-6; D gene ambiguous. Trimming shortened V by 8 bases and J by 7 bases, and 6 bases separated the two germline ends. The CDR3 covers 11 residues. Germline V gene data show CDR1 as SNHLY and CDR2 as FYNNEI. The DNA for the CDR3 is TGTGCCAGCGGGGAAAATTCACCCCTCCACTTT. Protein: CASGENSPLHF.

J is TRBJ1-6 and V is TRBV19; 8 bases are a match to TRBD1. The CDR3 is made up of 18 amino acids. V lost 5 bases, J lost 8 bases, and 17 bases stayed unmatched. Germline V lookup: CDR1 LNHDA, CDR2 SQIVND (reference sequence). The CDR3 coding sequence is TGTGCCAGTAGTCCCCAAATCCTTGTGACAGGGGAGGATTCACCCCTCCACTTT. It translates to CASSPQILVTGEDSPLHF. Complete variable domain (other parts from reference TRBV19 and TRBJ1-6): DGGITQSPKYLFRKEGQNVTLSCEQNLNHDAMYWYRQDPGQGLRLIYYSQIVNDFQKGDIAEGYSVSREKKESFPLTVTSAQKNPTAFYLCASSPQILVTGEDSPLHFGNGTRLTVT.

The chain links TRBV6-5 to TRBJ1-6; 7 positions agree with TRBD1. The germline V gene has CDR1 MNHEY and CDR2 SVGAGI. CDR3 length equals 15 residues. J lost 5 bases, V lost 5 bases, and 6 bases had no gene match. The CDR3 loop reads CASSTTGTNNSPLHF. The CDR3 bases are TGTGCCAGCAGTACGACAGGGACCAATAATTCACCCCTCCACTTT.

The chain couples TRBV18 to TRBJ1-2; D unclear. There are 13 residues in the CDR3. Germline V lookup: CDR1 KGHSH, CDR2 LQKENI. V was clipped by 3 bases and J by 8 bases, with 13 bases between them. The DNA of the CDR3 is TGTGCCAGCTCACCGGTGCCAGAGGAAGGCTACACCTTC. This sequence encodes CASSPVPEEGYTF.

This clone was observed once. CDR3 nucleotides: TGTGCCAGCAGCGGCCCCCCAGGCTTGATCACTGAAGCTTTCTTT. It translates to CASSGPPGLITEAFF. The chain couples TRBV9 to TRBJ1-1; D ambiguous. This CDR3 region has 15 residues. The ends were cut back, 3 bases at V and 4 bases at J, with 16 bases in the middle. Germline assignment: CDR1 SGDLS and CDR2 YYNGEE.

V gene TRBV6-6 combines with J gene TRBJ1-2; TRBD1 aligns across 8 bases. The CDR3 loop spans 13 amino acids. V lost 6 bases to trimming and J lost 4 bases; unmatched junction nucleotides: 4. CDR1 is MNHNY, CDR2 SVGAGI, per germline (reference sequence). The CDR3 reads CASRSDRVYGYTF. The CDR3, as DNA: TGTGCCAGCAGATCGGACAGGGTCTATGGCTACACCTTC.

This clone came up once. J is TRBJ2-1 and V is TRBV27; D may be TRBD2 (6 bases). This CDR3 is built from 17 residues. Germline CDR1 MNHEY, CDR2 SMNVEV (reference sequence). V lost 4 bases to trimming and J lost 4 bases, with 20 bases between them. CDR3: CASSWFGGSGFYNEQFF. The CDR3 coding sequence is TGTGCCAGCAGTTGGTTTGGGGGGAGTGGATTTTACAATGAGCAGTTCTTC.

The chain is built from TRBV6-1 and TRBJ1-3; D perhaps matches TRBD1 (5 bases). This CDR3 has 14 amino acids. V was clipped by 3 bases and J by 1 base, with 7 bases between them. Germline loops: CDR1 MNHNS, CDR2 SASEGT. The CDR3: CASSDGASGNTIYF. Here the CDR3 DNA reads TGTGCCAGCAGTGATGGGGCTTCTGGAAACACCATATATTTT.

This clone has only a few counts. The chain has TRBV6-5 and TRBJ1-1; a possible D gene is TRBD1 (6 bases). The V and J ends lost 6 bases and 6 bases respectively, with 14 bases between them. Germline V gene lookup returns CDR1 MNHEY and CDR2 SVGAGI. This CDR3 contains 13 residues. The CDR3 reads CASRQGPNAEAFF. CDR3 sequence (DNA): TGTGCCAGCAGACAGGGACCAAACGCTGAAGCTTTCTTT.

This chain links TRBV10-3 with TRBJ2-3, with a tentative D call TRBD1 (6 bases). The CDR3 has 17 residues. In germline, CDR1 is ENHRY, CDR2 SYGVKD. The V and J ends lost 0 bases and 4 bases respectively, with 17 bases between them. DNA of the CDR3: TGTGCCATCAGTGAGTCGTTGGGGGCCAGGGGAGCAGATACGCAGTATTTT. Its protein is CAISESLGARGADTQYF.

The CDR3 is CAWSARSTFSEVSYEQYF. In nucleotides, the CDR3 is TGTGCCTGGAGTGCACGATCGACCTTTTCGGAGGTTTCCTACGAGCAGTACTTC. V and J are TRBV30 and TRBJ2-7, with D perhaps matching TRBD2 (5 bases). The CDR3 loop spans 18 amino acids. V shed 1 base and J shed 1 base, with 23 bases lying between them. In germline, CDR1 is GTSNPN, CDR2 SVGIG (reference sequence).

This clone came up a few times. The rearrangement links TRBV2 to TRBJ2-7; D gene unclear. The CDR3 is 13 residues long. Germline V gene data show CDR1 as SNHLY and CDR2 as FYNNEI. The germline V and J ends were trimmed by 8 bases and 3 bases, with 14 bases remaining between them. This CDR3 reads CASVGALSYEQYF. CDR3 bases: TGTGCCAGCGTGGGCGCGTTGAGCTACGAGCAGTACTTC. Drawing the rest from reference TRBV2 and TRBJ2-7, the complete variable domain is EPEVTQTPSHQVTQMGQEVILRCVPISNHLYFYWYRQILGQKVEFLVSFYNNEISEKSEIFDDQFSVERPDGSNFTLKIRSTKLEDSAMYFCASVGALSYEQYFGPGTRLTVT.